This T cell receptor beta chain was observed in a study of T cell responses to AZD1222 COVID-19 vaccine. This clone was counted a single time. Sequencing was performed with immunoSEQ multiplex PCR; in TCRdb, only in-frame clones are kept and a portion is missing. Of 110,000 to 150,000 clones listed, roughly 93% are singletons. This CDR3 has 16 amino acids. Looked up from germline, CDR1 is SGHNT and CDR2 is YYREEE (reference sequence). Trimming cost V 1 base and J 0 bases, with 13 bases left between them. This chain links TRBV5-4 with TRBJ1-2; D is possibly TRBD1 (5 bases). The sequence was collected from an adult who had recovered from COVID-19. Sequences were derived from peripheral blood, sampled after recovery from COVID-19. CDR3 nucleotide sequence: TGTGCCAGCAGCTTGTCCGGGGGACCCTCTAACTATGGCTACACCTTC. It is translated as CASSLSGGPSNYGYTF. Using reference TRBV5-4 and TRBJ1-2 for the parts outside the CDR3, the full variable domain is ETGVTQSPTHLIKTRGQQVTLRCSSQSGHNTVSWYQQALGQGPQFIFQYYREEENGRGNFPPRFSGLQFPNYSSELNVNALELDDSALYLCASSLSGGPSNYGYTFGSGTRLTVV.